This TCR beta chain stems from a study of blood T cell repertoires in COVID-19. Across the study: The United States, Italy and Spain provided the acute and convalescent COVID-19 samples. Nucleic acid was either cDNA or gDNA, and it came from T cells, B-cell-depleted T cells, or PBMCs.

The CDR3 has 12 amino acids. Germline CDR1 is GTSNPN and CDR2 is SVGIG (reference sequence). Trimming left V 3 bases short and J 2 bases short, with 7 bases between. Points on this clone: Other nucleotide sequences from this sample produce the same CDR3.

Original processing methods: Estimation of nucleated cell counts relied on the amplification of reference gene primers. Some clones are missing from TCRdb's copy, which holds only in-frame ones; the method was immunoSEQ multiplex PCR. V, J and clone size are those of that table, while D and trimming were read from the DNA. The table shows around 150,000 clones, with roughly 91% occurring only once. This receptor was taken from a woman between 45 and 65 years old with acute or convalescent COVID-19. The sample consisted of peripheral blood. The V call is TRBV30, the J call TRBJ1-1; tentatively, D is TRBD1 (5 bases). Here the CDR3 DNA reads TGTGCCTGGAGGCAGGGAAACACTGAAGCTTTCTTT. This encodes CAWRQGNTEAFF.